The clone carrying this TCR beta chain was seen ten or more times. The antigen is not known. Sequence at one end of the junction differs from germline and may be a read error. CDR3 size: 13 residues. CDR1 is SGHNT and CDR2 is YYREEE in the germline V gene (reference sequence). The data stem from a study of tumor and adjacent non-tumor tissue in lung cancer. As for the study in general: Samples averaged about 4.17 million productive TCRbeta reads each.

No cell sorting was done before RNA was extracted from the tissue. Newly diagnosed lung cancer patients had thoracic surgery in China, August–late 2014, without prior chemotherapy. Study-wide points: Shorter survival was associated with higher TCR diversity in tumors. In normal lung, the top 100 clones were significantly more dominant than in tumor.

TCRbeta libraries were built with three rounds of nested PCR, modified from ARM-PCR. TCRdb itself ran the multiplex PCR reads through MiXCR, one entry per CDR3 protein. Among about 200,000 distinct CDR3 sequences listed, approximately 74% were seen once. The sequenced material came from lung tumor tissue. This clonotype was obtained from a man in his fifties or sixties with non-small cell lung cancer. The gene calls are TRBV5-4 and TRBJ2-3; no reliable D call. CDR3 residues: CASSLAAGDTQYF. The CDR3 DNA sequence: TGCGCCAGCAGCTTGGCCGCCGGTGATACGCAGTATTTT.